This TCR beta chain was profiled in a study of T cell changes during pregnancy in multiple sclerosis. The CDR3 length is 14 residues. Germline V gene sequence: CDR1 SGHVS, CDR2 FNYEAQ. V shed 6 bases, J shed 2 bases, and the junction held 4 bases outside the gene matches. Measured with immunoSEQ multiplex PCR; TCRdb has only the in-frame clones, and not every one. The profile shows roughly 35,000 clones, about 90% of them singletons. V is TRBV7-6 and J is TRBJ1-1; 9 bases match TRBD1. The receptor was derived from a female donor with multiple sclerosis, enrolled in a pregnancy study. The material was CD4+ T cells from peripheral blood mononuclear cells, obtained after pregnancy. The CDR3 sequence is CASSKTGGNTEAFF. The CDR3, as DNA: TGTGCCAGCAGTAAAACAGGGGGCAACACTGAAGCTTTCTTT. Full variable domain (rest looked up from reference TRBV7-6 and TRBJ1-1): GAGVSQSPRYKVTKRGQDVALRCDPISGHVSLYWYRQALGQGPEFLTYFNYEAQQDKSGLPNDRFSAERPEGSISTLTIQRTEQRDSAMYRCASSKTGGNTEAFFGQGTRLTVV.